Detailed here is one T cell receptor beta chain. TCRdb's table, derived via immunoSEQ multiplex PCR, lists solely in-frame clones and lacks some. The sample lists 250,000 to 350,000 clones, just over 85% occurring once. This specimen belongs to a study of blood T cell repertoires in COVID-19. About the study: Samples taken during acute and convalescent COVID-19 were collected in the United States, Italy and Spain.

Source material: peripheral blood. The sequence derives from a young woman with active or convalescent COVID-19.

DNA for the CDR3: TGTGCCAGCAGCCAAGTGGTCGGTCAGCCCCAGCATTTT. This encodes CASSQVVGQPQHF. The rearrangement joins TRBV6-5 to TRBJ1-5; D unclear. The ends were cut back, 6 bases at V and 6 bases at J, with 12 bases in the middle. Germline V gene sequence: CDR1 MNHEY, CDR2 SVGAGI. CDR3 size: 13 residues.